This record looks at one T cell receptor beta chain sequence and its context. The table lists this clone with many counts. What this receptor recognizes is not known. Per-base qualities were not stored, and no clone one base away is much larger. No patient had received any treatment before thyroid surgery. Using T-cell receptor beta sequencing, the researchers looked back retrospectively at clinical samples from patients, gathered between about 2011 and 2019. Libraries were built with PCR. The sequencer listed for this sample is Illumina HiSeq 4000. The TCR beta-chain CDR3 region of each patient was profiled by high-throughput sequencing. The published analysis was carried out like this. A classifier to discriminate distant-metastatic papillary thyroid cancer patients was built from CDR3 differences across clinicopathological groups. The Shannon index was used to measure repertoire diversity, and the Morisita-Horn index was used to measure how similar tumor and blood repertoires were. TCRdb handled the public reads itself, with Q25 trimming in fastp and clone calling in MiXCR, and kept productive beta chains. The V and J calls reflect TCRdb's pipeline rather than the authors' work. Counted in this sample were about 92,000 clones; under 15% of them appeared once. The top ten clones comprise roughly 3.9% of the sample.

The data belong to a study of metastatic and nonmetastatic thyroid tumors (TCRdb year 2020). Some background on the complete study: Repertoires from peripheral blood and from tumor or nodule tissue samples of malignant and benign thyroid patients were compared.

Broad study findings and their caveats: In both blood and tumor samples, TCR beta diversity was reported to be significantly higher in malignant tumors than in benign nodules.

Specimen: blood. The receptor's source is a female donor with papillary thyroid cancer or a benign thyroid nodule (not recorded which). Some clones in this sample may be carry-over from other donors' samples.

The nucleotide sequence is given as TGCGCCAGCAGCCCCAGGCAGGGGGCCTCTGAAGCTTTCTTT. It encodes CASSPRQGASEAFF. The chain employs TRBV4-1 and TRBJ1-1, with 8 central nucleotides matching TRBD1. The junction shows trimming of 4 bases on V and 6 bases on J, and the gene matches do not reach 7 bases of it. CDR1 and CDR2 (MGHRA, YSYEKL) derive from the germline V gene. The CDR3 runs 14 amino acids, cysteine and phenylalanine included. Of the read, only the CDR3 DNA is kept; its 42 bases are in frame from base 1.